This T cell receptor beta chain originates from a study of cytomegalovirus exposure and HLA in healthy donors. The junction had 9 bases not matched to a gene; V was cut back by 6 bases and J by 4 bases. From germline, CDR1 is LNHDA and CDR2 SQIVND (reference sequence). The CDR3 sequence is 17 residues long. Sequenced by immunoSEQ multiplex PCR; TCRdb stores in-frame clones only, minus some. The table has about 220,000 clones, about 86% seen once. Study conclusions and caveats: According to the study, 150 to 200 TCR beta chains were cytomegalovirus-associated. Many donors shared some public TCRs, even though most TCR sequences were rare.

Worth noting for this clone: Its target is unknown.

The V and J genes are TRBV19 and TRBJ2-2, with TRBD2 matching 12 bases. This TCR was recovered from a woman between 18 and 30 years old in good health and CMV-seronegative. The sample consisted of PBMCs. The CDR3 sequence: CASRANGLAGFTGELFF. CDR3 nucleotide sequence: TGTGCCAGTAGGGCGAACGGACTAGCGGGATTCACCGGGGAGCTGTTTTTT. Full variable domain (outside the CDR3, taken from reference TRBV19 and TRBJ2-2): DGGITQSPKYLFRKEGQNVTLSCEQNLNHDAMYWYRQDPGQGLRLIYYSQIVNDFQKGDIAEGYSVSREKKESFPLTVTSAQKNPTAFYLCASRANGLAGFTGELFFGEGSRLTVL.